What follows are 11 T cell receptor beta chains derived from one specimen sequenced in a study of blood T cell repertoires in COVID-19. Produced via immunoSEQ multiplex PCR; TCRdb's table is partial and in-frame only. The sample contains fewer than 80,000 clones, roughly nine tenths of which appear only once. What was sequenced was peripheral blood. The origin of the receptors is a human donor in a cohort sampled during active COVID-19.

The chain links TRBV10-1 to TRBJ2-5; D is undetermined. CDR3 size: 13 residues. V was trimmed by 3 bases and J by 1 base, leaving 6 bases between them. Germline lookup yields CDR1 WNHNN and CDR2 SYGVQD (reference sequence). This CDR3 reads CASSEQIQETQYF. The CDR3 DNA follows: TGCGCCAGCAGTGAACAAATCCAAGAGACCCAGTACTTC.

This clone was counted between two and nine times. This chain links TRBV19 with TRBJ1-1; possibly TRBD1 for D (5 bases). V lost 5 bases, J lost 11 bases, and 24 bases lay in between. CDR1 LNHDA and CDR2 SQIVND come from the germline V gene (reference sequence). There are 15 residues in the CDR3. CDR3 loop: CASSLGGGLGVGAFF. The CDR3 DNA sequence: TGTGCCAGTAGTCTCGGGGGTGGGCTGGGCGTAGGGGCTTTCTTT.

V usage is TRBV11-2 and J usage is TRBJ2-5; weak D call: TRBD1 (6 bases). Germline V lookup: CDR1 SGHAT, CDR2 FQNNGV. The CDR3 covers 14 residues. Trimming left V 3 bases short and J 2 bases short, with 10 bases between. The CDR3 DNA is TGTGCCAGCAGCTTCCGGACAGCGCAAGAGACCCAGTACTTC. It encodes CASSFRTAQETQYF.

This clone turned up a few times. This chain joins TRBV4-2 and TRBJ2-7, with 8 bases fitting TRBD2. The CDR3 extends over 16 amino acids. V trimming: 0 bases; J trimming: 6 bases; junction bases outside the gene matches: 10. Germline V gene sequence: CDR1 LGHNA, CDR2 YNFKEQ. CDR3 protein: CASSQELAAGAPEQYF. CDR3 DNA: TGTGCCAGCAGCCAAGAGTTGGCAGCGGGGGCCCCCGAGCAGTACTTC.

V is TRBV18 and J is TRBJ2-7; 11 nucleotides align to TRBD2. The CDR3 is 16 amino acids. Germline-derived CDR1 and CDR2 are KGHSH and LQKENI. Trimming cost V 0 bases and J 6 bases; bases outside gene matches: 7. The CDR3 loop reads CASSPPKLAGAAEQYF. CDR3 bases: TGTGCCAGCTCACCACCGAAACTAGCGGGAGCCGCCGAGCAGTACTTC.

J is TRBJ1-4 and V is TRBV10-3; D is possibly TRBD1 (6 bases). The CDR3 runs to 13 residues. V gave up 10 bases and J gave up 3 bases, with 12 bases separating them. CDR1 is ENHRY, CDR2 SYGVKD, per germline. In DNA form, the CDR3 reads TGTGCCAGTAGAGGGGGTGCTAATGAAAAACTGTTTTTT. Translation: CASRGGANEKLFF.

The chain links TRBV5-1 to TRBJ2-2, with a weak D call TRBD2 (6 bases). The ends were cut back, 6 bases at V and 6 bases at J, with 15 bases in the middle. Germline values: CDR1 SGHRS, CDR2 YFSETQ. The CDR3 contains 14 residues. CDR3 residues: CASNLPSGSGELFF. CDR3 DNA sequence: TGCGCCAGCAACCTTCCGAGCGGGTCCGGGGAGCTGTTTTTT.

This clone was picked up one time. The DNA of the CDR3 is TGTGCCAGCAGTCATGGACTAGCGGGGTTGTTCTTC. Its protein product is CASSHGLAGLFF. The rearrangement joins TRBV28 to TRBJ2-1; 12 bases match TRBD2. The CDR3 spans 12 residues. After removal of 5 bases from V and 15 bases from J, the junction contained 5 bases not matched to a gene. The germline CDR1 and CDR2 sequences are MDHEN and SYDVKM.

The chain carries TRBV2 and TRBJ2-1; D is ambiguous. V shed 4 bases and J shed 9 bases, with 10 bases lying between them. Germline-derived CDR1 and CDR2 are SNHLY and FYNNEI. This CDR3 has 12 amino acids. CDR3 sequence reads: CASSVIGAEQFF. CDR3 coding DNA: TGTGCCAGCAGTGTGATAGGAGCTGAGCAGTTCTTC. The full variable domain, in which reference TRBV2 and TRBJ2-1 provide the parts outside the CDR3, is EPEVTQTPSHQVTQMGQEVILRCVPISNHLYFYWYRQILGQKVEFLVSFYNNEISEKSEIFDDQFSVERPDGSNFTLKIRSTKLEDSAMYFCASSVIGAEQFFGPGTRLTVL.

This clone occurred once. The DNA for the CDR3 is TGTGCCAGCAGCCTTACAGGGGAGAGCGGCTACACCTTC. Translation gives CASSLTGESGYTF. The genes are TRBV12-3 or TRBV12-4 and TRBJ1-2; 7 positions agree with TRBD1. V was pared by 6 bases and J by 8 bases, with 9 bases of the junction left unmatched. The CDR3 covers 13 residues.

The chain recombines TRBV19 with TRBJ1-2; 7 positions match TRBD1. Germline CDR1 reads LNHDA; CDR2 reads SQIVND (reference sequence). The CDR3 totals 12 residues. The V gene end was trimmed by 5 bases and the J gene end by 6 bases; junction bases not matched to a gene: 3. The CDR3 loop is CASSDRVHGYTF. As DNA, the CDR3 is TGTGCCAGTAGTGACAGGGTCCATGGCTACACCTTC.